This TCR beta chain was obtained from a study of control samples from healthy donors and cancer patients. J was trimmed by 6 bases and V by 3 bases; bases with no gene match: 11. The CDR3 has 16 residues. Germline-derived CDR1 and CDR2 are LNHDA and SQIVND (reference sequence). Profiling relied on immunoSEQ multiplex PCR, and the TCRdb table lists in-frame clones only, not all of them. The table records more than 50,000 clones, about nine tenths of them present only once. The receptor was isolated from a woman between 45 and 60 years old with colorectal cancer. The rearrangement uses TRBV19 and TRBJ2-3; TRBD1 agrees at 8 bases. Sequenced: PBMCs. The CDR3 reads CASSMPRQGISDTQYF. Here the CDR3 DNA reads TGTGCCAGTAGTATGCCCAGACAGGGGATCTCGGATACGCAGTATTTT.